This T cell receptor (beta chain) was observed in a study of T cells in women clearing cervical HPV infection (dated by TCRdb to 2017 to 2018). Regarding the study in general: The cases were 25 women with histologically confirmed HPV16-related CIN3 or worse, and 2 of those women had invasive cancers. In the parent cohort, some 10,000 women aged 18 or older were enrolled in Guanacaste, Costa Rica, during 1993 to 1994 and were followed for six to seven years. The exploratory proof-of-principle case-control study was nested within the Guanacaste HPV Natural History Study in Costa Rica and compared TCR repertoires across cervical HPV16 outcomes. Case blood was taken at the visit when the lesion was first identified, whereas control blood was taken when infection was no longer detected. As quality controls, five blinded duplicates were added to each group, bringing the total to roughly 60 samples made up of 50 or so participants and 10 or so replicates. Cases and controls were matched on year of sample collection and on age within five years. The controls were 25 or so women whose single incident HPV16 infection cleared within 12 months with no development of precancer or cancer. Cases had a median age of almost 35 years compared with 38 for controls, and baseline characteristics showed no significant differences between the groups. Because only a few women had HLA typing data, the possibility that HLA type acted as a confounder could not be ruled out. For cases, a median interval of approximately 150 days, with an interquartile range of roughly 85 to 220 days, was observed between lesion detection and blood sampling. Results and caveats for the whole study, not just this receptor: Lower TRBV6-7 relative abundance was observed in cases than in controls (around 0.1% versus 0.15%; Bonferroni P = 0.0008). Because T-cell numbers per sample were unknown, differences in richness could reflect varying T-cell content rather than repertoire biology. Because of the cross-sectional design, the study could not determine whether the associations came before infection or resulted from infection, and neither effector/memory subsets nor HPV-specific T cells were isolated. Random forest classifiers combining richness and V gene abundances distinguished cases from controls with an estimated AUC of about 0.79. Significantly higher TCR repertoire richness was observed in CIN3+ cases than in controls across sequencing depths, whereas no difference in evenness was found.

Regarding this clone: Its antigen specificity is not known. Read sequence stops 3 residues before the CDR3 end, and the germline J gene provides the missing end.

Deletion took 4 bases off V and 0 bases off J, with a span of 9 bases between the germline ends. The CDR3 runs 13 amino acids, cysteine and phenylalanine included. Of the CDR3's DNA, 30 bases were read; they are in frame from base 1. The germline V gene sets CDR1 to SQVTM and CDR2 to ANQGSEA. Using the immunoSEQ assay, multiplex PCR amplified TCR beta CDR3 regions from an average of approximately 1,200 ng of genomic DNA per sample. To correct primer bias, the assay used a complete synthetic TCR repertoire to set an amplification baseline. The amplicons were sequenced using the Illumina platform. Per the authors' processing: Sequences were error-corrected by clustering with frequency ratios and a modified nearest-neighbor algorithm and were then analyzed in the immunoSEQ Analyzer with IMGT gene definitions. At each rarefaction depth, TCR richness and evenness were averaged across 20 rarefaction repeats, and any sample with fewer sequences than the depth was left out. V, D and J gene relative abundances were compared between groups with Wilcoxon rank sum tests, applying FDR correction. An intraclass correlation of around 96% for TCR richness and an average of about 77% across some 70 gene segments were obtained from the blinded duplicates. Drawn from immuneACCESS, this table holds only the in-frame rearrangements with V and J called that TCRdb kept. Clones are partly lost; checked studies trace under half to an unresolved V gene and leave the rest unexplained. D and trimming were read from the DNA, whereas the V and J calls and clone size are those reported in that table. For this sample, the table gives 36,000 or so clones. The ten biggest clones cover under 8.5% of the sample.

Every participant had a single incident cervical HPV16 infection, and prevalent HPV16 infections were excluded. Cervical HPV DNA was detected with MY09/MY11 PCR, and genotyping was done with dot-blot hybridization. Fifteen mL of heparinized blood was centrifuged, after which the buffy coat was aliquoted, frozen at -30 degrees C, and then stored at -80 degrees C. QIAGEN kits were used to extract genomic DNA from buffy coat specimens. The clonotype was recovered from a woman between 18 and 75 years old with a cervical HPV16 infection that either progressed to CIN3+ or cleared (not recorded which). What was sequenced was blood buffy coat. The sequence is built from TRBV29-1 and TRBJ1-1; the D gene cannot be resolved reliably. The CDR3 DNA, read in part, is TGCAGCGTTGTAGGGCAGATGAACACTGAA. Translation gives CSVVGQMNTE. The CDR3 reads in full as CSVVGQMNTEAFF.